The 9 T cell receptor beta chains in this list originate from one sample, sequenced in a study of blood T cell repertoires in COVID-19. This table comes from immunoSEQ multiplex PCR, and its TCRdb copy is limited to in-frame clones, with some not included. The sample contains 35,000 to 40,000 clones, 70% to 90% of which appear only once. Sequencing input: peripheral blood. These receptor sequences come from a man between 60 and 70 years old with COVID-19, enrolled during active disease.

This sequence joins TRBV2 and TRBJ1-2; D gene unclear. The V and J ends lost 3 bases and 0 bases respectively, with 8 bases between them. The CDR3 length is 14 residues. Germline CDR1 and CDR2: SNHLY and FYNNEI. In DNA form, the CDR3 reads TGTGCCAGCAGTGATGTAAGAGCTAACTATGGCTACACCTTC. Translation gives CASSDVRANYGYTF. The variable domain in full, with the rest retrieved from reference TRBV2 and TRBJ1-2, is EPEVTQTPSHQVTQMGQEVILRCVPISNHLYFYWYRQILGQKVEFLVSFYNNEISEKSEIFDDQFSVERPDGSNFTLKIRSTKLEDSAMYFCASSDVRANYGYTFGSGTRLTVV.

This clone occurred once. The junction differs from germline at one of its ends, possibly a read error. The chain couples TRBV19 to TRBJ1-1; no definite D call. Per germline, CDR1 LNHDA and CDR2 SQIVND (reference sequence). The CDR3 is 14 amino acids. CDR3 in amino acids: CATSLGHLNTEAFF. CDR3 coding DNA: TGTGCCACTAGTTTGGGCCACTTGAACACTGAAGCTTTCTTT.

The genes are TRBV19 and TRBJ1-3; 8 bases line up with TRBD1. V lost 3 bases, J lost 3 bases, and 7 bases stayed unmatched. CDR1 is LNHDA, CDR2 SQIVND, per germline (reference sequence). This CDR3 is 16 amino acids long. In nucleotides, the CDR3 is TGTGCCAGTAGTATCGATTCAGGGGGCCTTGGAAACACCATATATTTT. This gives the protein CASSIDSGGLGNTIYF.

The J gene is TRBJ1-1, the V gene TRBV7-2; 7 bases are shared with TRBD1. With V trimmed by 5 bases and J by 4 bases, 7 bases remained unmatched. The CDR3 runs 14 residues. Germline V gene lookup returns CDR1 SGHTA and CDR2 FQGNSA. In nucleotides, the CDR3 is TGTGCCAGCAGCCCCGACAGGGTGGGCACTGAAGCTTTCTTT. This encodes CASSPDRVGTEAFF.

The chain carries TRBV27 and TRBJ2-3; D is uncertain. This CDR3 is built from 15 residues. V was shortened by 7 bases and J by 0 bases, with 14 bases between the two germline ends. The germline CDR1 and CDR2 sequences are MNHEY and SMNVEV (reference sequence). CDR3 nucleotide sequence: TGTGCCAGCACTCGGAGATTCGTCAGCACAGATACGCAGTATTTT. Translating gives CASTRRFVSTDTQYF.

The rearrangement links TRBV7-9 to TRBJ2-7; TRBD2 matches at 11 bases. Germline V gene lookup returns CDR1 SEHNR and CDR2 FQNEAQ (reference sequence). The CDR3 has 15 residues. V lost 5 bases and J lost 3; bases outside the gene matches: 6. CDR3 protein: CASSPSGGQNYEQYF. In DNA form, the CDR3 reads TGTGCCAGCAGCCCTAGCGGGGGGCAGAACTACGAGCAGTACTTC.

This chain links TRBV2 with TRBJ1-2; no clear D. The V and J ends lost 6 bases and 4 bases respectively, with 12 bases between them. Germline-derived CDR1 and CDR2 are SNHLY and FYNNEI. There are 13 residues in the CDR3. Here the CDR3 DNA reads TGTGCCAGCAGGAAGTTATCGAGCTATGGCTACACCTTC. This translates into CASRKLSSYGYTF.

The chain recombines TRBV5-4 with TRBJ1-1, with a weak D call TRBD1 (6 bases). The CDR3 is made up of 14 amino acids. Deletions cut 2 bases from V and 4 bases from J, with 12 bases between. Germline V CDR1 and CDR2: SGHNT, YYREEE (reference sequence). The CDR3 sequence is CASSLQGGGTEAFF. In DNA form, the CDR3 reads TGTGCCAGCAGCTTACAGGGAGGGGGCACTGAAGCTTTCTTT.

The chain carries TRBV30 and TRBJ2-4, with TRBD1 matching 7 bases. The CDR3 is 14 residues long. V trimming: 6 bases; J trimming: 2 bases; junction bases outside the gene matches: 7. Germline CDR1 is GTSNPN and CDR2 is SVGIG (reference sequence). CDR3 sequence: CACPQGVSKNIQYF. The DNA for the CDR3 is TGTGCCTGTCCCCAGGGGGTTTCCAAAAACATTCAGTACTTC.